A single sample gave rise to the 30 T cell receptor beta chains below, sequenced in a study of PD-L1 blockade in urothelial cancer. The time point denotes: pretreatment peripheral blood. The data were produced by immunoSEQ multiplex PCR, yet TCRdb's version contains in-frame clones alone and is incomplete. The data show fewer than 60,000 clones, over 75% seen once. Sequenced material: PBMCs, taken around atezolizumab (anti-PD-L1) treatment. The receptors here all came from a man in his sixties or seventies with urothelial cancer.

V and J are TRBV9 and TRBJ2-7; 7 bases match TRBD2. The trim removed 0 bases at V and 2 bases at J, leaving 8 bases unmatched. CDR1 and CDR2 (germline): SGDLS, YYNGEE. The CDR3 consists of 16 residues. CDR3 in amino acids: CASSVAGGAGPYEQYF. CDR3 coding DNA: TGTGCCAGCAGCGTAGCGGGTGGAGCGGGACCCTACGAGCAGTACTTC.

This chain links TRBV6-1 with TRBJ2-5; D unclear. V was trimmed by 0 bases and J by 6 bases, leaving 8 bases between them. Germline CDR1 MNHNS, CDR2 SASEGT. CDR3 size: 13 residues. The CDR3 reads CASSEATPQTQYF. CDR3 nucleotide sequence: TGTGCCAGCAGTGAAGCCACACCGCAGACCCAGTACTTC.

The chain combines TRBV4-2 with TRBJ2-1; 9 nucleotides match TRBD2. Germline trimming cut 4 bases from V and 7 bases from J; bases unmatched to any gene: 8. The CDR3 sequence is 15 residues long. CDR1 and CDR2 from the germline V gene are LGHNA and YNFKEQ. CDR3 sequence: CASSLISGSGNEQFF. The DNA for the CDR3 is TGTGCCAGCAGCCTTATTAGCGGGAGTGGAAATGAGCAGTTCTTC.

The rearrangement joins TRBV6-6 to TRBJ2-5, with TRBD1 as a possible D gene (5 bases). Trimming left V 6 bases short and J 7 bases short, with 9 bases between. The germline V gene encodes CDR1 MNHNY and CDR2 SVGAGI (reference sequence). The CDR3 covers 11 residues. This CDR3 is CASSSQGTQYF. In nucleotides, the CDR3 is TGTGCCAGCAGCTCCCAGGGGACCCAGTACTTC.

This chain links TRBV28 with TRBJ2-7; possible D gene TRBD1, 6 bases. The CDR3 has 13 amino acids. Deletions cut 5 bases from V and 3 bases from J, with 11 bases between. In germline, CDR1 is MDHEN, CDR2 SYDVKM. The CDR3 coding sequence is TGTGCCAGCAGTCGGGACACCCTCTACGAGCAGTACTTC. Translated: CASSRDTLYEQYF.

The chain recombines TRBV6-6 with TRBJ2-1, with a weak D call TRBD2 (5 bases). The CDR3 contains 13 residues. CDR1 and CDR2 (germline): MNHNY, SVGAGI (reference sequence). Trimming left V 6 bases short and J 3 bases short, with 9 bases between. CDR3 DNA sequence: TGTGCCAGCAGCTCGGGGTTCTACAATGAGCAGTTCTTC. It codes for CASSSGFYNEQFF.

The V and J genes are TRBV10-3 and TRBJ2-1; weak D call: TRBD2 (6 bases). Per the germline V gene, CDR1 is ENHRY and CDR2 is SYGVKD. The CDR3 runs to 16 residues. Trimming removed 3 bases at V and 5 bases at J, with 17 bases between. Written as DNA, the CDR3 is TGTGCCATCAGTGAAGGGGCGAATAGCGGCAACAATGAGCAGTTCTTC. This gives the protein CAISEGANSGNNEQFF.

This CDR3 reads CASSERTSRSSYEQYF. The CDR3 nucleotides are TGTGCCAGCAGTGAACGGACTAGCCGTAGCTCCTACGAGCAGTACTTC. The chain recombines TRBV2 with TRBJ2-7; 8 bases agree with TRBD2. V lost 2 bases and J lost 0; bases outside the gene matches: 6. CDR1 is SNHLY, CDR2 FYNNEI, per germline. The CDR3 sequence is 16 residues long.

The rearrangement joins TRBV2 to TRBJ2-1, with D maybe TRBD2 (6 bases). CDR1 SNHLY and CDR2 FYNNEI come from the germline V gene. Trimming left V 4 bases short and J 1 base short, with 11 bases between. The CDR3 has 15 amino acids. In nucleotides, the CDR3 is TGTGCCAGCAGTGTACGCGGGATGTCCTACAATGAGCAGTTCTTC. Encoded protein: CASSVRGMSYNEQFF. Full variable domain (outside the CDR3, taken from reference TRBV2 and TRBJ2-1): EPEVTQTPSHQVTQMGQEVILRCVPISNHLYFYWYRQILGQKVEFLVSFYNNEISEKSEIFDDQFSVERPDGSNFTLKIRSTKLEDSAMYFCASSVRGMSYNEQFFGPGTRLTVL.

The V call is TRBV18, the J call TRBJ2-7; no firm D call. The CDR3 is 14 residues long. V gave up 0 bases and J gave up 1 base, with 7 bases separating them. The V gene's germline CDR1 is KGHSH and CDR2 LQKENI. CDR3 DNA sequence: TGTGCCAGCTCACCACCGGGCAGATCCTACGAGCAGTACTTC. This translates into CASSPPGRSYEQYF.

The V and J genes are TRBV21-1 and TRBJ1-6; no check of the table's D call, TRBD1, against the DNA was made. TRBV21-1 is a pseudogene. The CDR3 consists of 16 residues. CDR3 protein: CASTFLRRPRASPLHF. The CDR3 bases are TGTGCCAGCACCTTCCTCCGTCGACCCAGGGCCTCACCCCTCCACTTT.

This clone appeared once. The chain is built from TRBV5-1 and TRBJ2-7, with 9 positions matching TRBD1. Looked up from germline, CDR1 is SGHRS and CDR2 is YFSETQ. The CDR3 extends over 14 amino acids. V was pared by 4 bases and J by 3 bases, with 5 bases of the junction left unmatched. Here the CDR3 reads CASSPGQGLYEQYF. The CDR3 DNA sequence: TGCGCCAGCAGCCCGGGACAGGGACTCTACGAGCAGTACTTC.

This chain links TRBV9 with TRBJ2-5, with 7 bases matching TRBD1. The ends lost 4 bases at V and 3 bases at J; junction bases unmatched: 6. The CDR3 has 14 amino acids. Germline CDR1 and CDR2: SGDLS and YYNGEE. The CDR3 loop reads CASSPHRGEETQYF. Written as DNA, the CDR3 is TGTGCCAGCAGCCCCCACAGGGGTGAAGAGACCCAGTACTTC.

The rearrangement links TRBV27 to TRBJ2-1, with TRBD2 matching 12 bases. CDR3 length: 20 amino acids. V lost 4 bases and J lost 6; bases outside the gene matches: 19. CDR1 is MNHEY, CDR2 SMNVEV, per germline (reference sequence). The CDR3 nucleotides read TGTGCCAGCAGTTCCCTTCACAGGGCCCTCGGACTAGCGGGAATCAATGAGCAGTTCTTC. Protein sequence: CASSSLHRALGLAGINEQFF.

The chain links TRBV5-1 to TRBJ2-7; D gene unclear. The V end lost 7 bases, the J end lost 0 bases, and 14 bases lay between the germline ends. The CDR3 runs to 14 residues. Per the germline V gene, CDR1 is SGHRS and CDR2 is YFSETQ. CDR3 in DNA: TGCGCCAGCCACGGGTCCCCGAGCTCCTACGAGCAGTACTTC. The encoded protein is CASHGSPSSYEQYF.

The rearrangement links TRBV18 to TRBJ2-1, with D maybe TRBD1 (6 bases). V gave up 8 bases and J gave up 0 bases, with 14 bases separating them. CDR1 and CDR2 (germline): KGHSH, LQKENI. The CDR3 runs 15 residues. The CDR3 coding sequence is TGTGCCAGCCGAACAGGGCAAGACTCCTACAATGAGCAGTTCTTC. It specifies CASRTGQDSYNEQFF.

CDR3 sequence reads: CASSPQHPTFTYEQYF. In DNA form, the CDR3 reads TGTGCCAGCAGTCCCCAACACCCGACATTCACCTACGAGCAGTACTTC. V and J are TRBV27 and TRBJ2-7; D ambiguous. Germline V gives CDR1 MNHEY, CDR2 SMNVEV (reference sequence). The CDR3 is 16 residues long. Trimming took 5 bases from V and 2 from J, leaving 19 bases between them.

J is TRBJ1-1 and V is TRBV14; D is uncertain. The CDR3 runs 13 residues. CDR1 and CDR2 (germline): SGHDN, FVKESK. V was shortened by 5 bases and J by 1 base, with 8 bases between the two germline ends. DNA of the CDR3: TGTGCCAGCAGCAGAACAGCGAACACTGAAGCTTTCTTT. Translating gives CASSRTANTEAFF.

The chain uses TRBV19 and TRBJ1-5; D is unclear. The germline V and J ends were trimmed by 8 bases and 3 bases, with 11 bases remaining between them. The CDR3 is made up of 13 amino acids. CDR1 and CDR2 from the germline V gene are LNHDA and SQIVND (reference sequence). Here the CDR3 reads CASVEGINQPQHF. In DNA, the CDR3 is TGTGCCAGTGTTGAGGGAATCAATCAGCCCCAGCATTTT.

This chain joins TRBV5-1 and TRBJ2-1; the match to TRBD2 covers 7 bases. There are 14 residues in the CDR3. The germline V gene has CDR1 SGHRS and CDR2 YFSETQ. The J segment lost 1 base and the V segment lost 5 bases, leaving 3 bases of the junction unmatched. In DNA form, the CDR3 reads TGCGCCAGCAGTGGGACTAATTCCTACAATGAGCAGTTCTTC. Protein product: CASSGTNSYNEQFF.

The chain recombines TRBV5-4 with TRBJ2-1; TRBD2 matches at 11 bases. Trimming cost V 1 base and J 6 bases; bases outside gene matches: 3. The germline V gene has CDR1 SGHNT and CDR2 YYREEE (reference sequence). The CDR3 spans 15 residues. The chain's CDR3 is CASSLKLAGVNEQFF. CDR3 nucleotide sequence: TGTGCCAGCAGCTTGAAACTAGCGGGAGTCAATGAGCAGTTCTTC.

This chain connects TRBV7-6 to TRBJ1-1, with D tentatively TRBD1 (5 bases). CDR3 length equals 18 residues. V was pared by 5 bases and J by 4 bases, with 26 bases between. From germline, CDR1 is SGHVS and CDR2 FNYEAQ. Written as DNA, the CDR3 is TGTGCCAGCAGCCCAATCCTCGGGGGGGGAACCCGGGCCACTGAAGCTTTCTTT. Translation: CASSPILGGGTRATEAFF.

The chain combines TRBV10-2 with TRBJ2-7; 9 nucleotides agree with TRBD1. The CDR3 is made up of 17 amino acids. CDR1 is WSHSY, CDR2 SAAADI, per germline. J lost 1 base, V lost 2 bases, and 9 bases had no gene match. The CDR3 loop is CASSETSPGTGSYEQYF. CDR3 bases: TGCGCCAGCAGTGAGACCTCCCCCGGGACAGGGTCCTACGAGCAGTACTTC.

The V gene is TRBV15, the J gene TRBJ2-5, with 9 bases aligning to TRBD2. The ends lost 0 bases at V and 0 bases at J; junction bases unmatched: 8. Germline V gives CDR1 LNHNV, CDR2 YYDKDF (reference sequence). The CDR3 totals 18 residues. The CDR3 sequence: CATSRDWGTSQYQETQYF. The CDR3 coding sequence is TGTGCCACCAGCAGAGATTGGGGGACTAGCCAGTACCAAGAGACCCAGTACTTC.

V usage is TRBV5-1 and J usage is TRBJ2-1; D may be TRBD1 (5 bases). The CDR3 spans 13 residues. V dropped 5 bases and J dropped 8 bases, with 14 bases sitting between them. Germline CDR1 and CDR2: SGHRS and YFSETQ. CDR3 sequence (DNA): TGCGCCAGCAGAATTATAGGGGTCCATGAGCAGTTCTTC. Encoded protein: CASRIIGVHEQFF.

The rearrangement links TRBV5-1 to TRBJ2-1; perhaps TRBD2 as D (6 bases). There are 14 residues in the CDR3. Trimming shortened V by 0 bases and J by 9 bases, and 13 bases separated the two germline ends. Germline CDR1 is SGHRS and CDR2 is YFSETQ. CDR3 nucleotide sequence: TGCGCCAGCAGCTTGGCGGGGGATAGGGGTGAGCAGTTCTTC. Translated: CASSLAGDRGEQFF.

V and J are TRBV5-1 and TRBJ2-1, with a weak D call TRBD1 (5 bases). Germline V lookup: CDR1 SGHRS, CDR2 YFSETQ. This CDR3 is built from 15 residues. Trimming took 0 bases from V and 10 from J, leaving 17 bases between them. Here the CDR3 reads CASSLGPGRGTEQFF. The CDR3 DNA follows: TGCGCCAGCAGCTTGGGCCCAGGGCGAGGAACCGAGCAGTTCTTC. The full variable domain, completed using reference TRBV5-1 and TRBJ2-1, is KAGVTQTPRYLIKTRGQQVTLSCSPISGHRSVSWYQQTPGQGLQFLFEYFSETQRNKGNFPGRFSGRQFSNSRSEMNVSTLELGDSALYLCASSLGPGRGTEQFFGPGTRLTVL.

This chain links TRBV27 with TRBJ2-7, with D perhaps matching TRBD2 (6 bases). Germline V CDR1 and CDR2: MNHEY, SMNVEV (reference sequence). Trimming removed 10 bases from V and 7 bases from J, with 35 bases in between. There are 18 residues in the CDR3. CDR3 loop: CAIHWRGRATNPPGEQYF. As DNA, the CDR3 is TGTGCCATCCATTGGAGGGGCAGGGCCACTAATCCGCCGGGGGAGCAGTACTTC.

The chain recombines TRBV7-2 with TRBJ1-5, with D possibly TRBD1 on 6 matching bases. This CDR3 comprises 16 residues. Germline loops: CDR1 SGHTA, CDR2 FQGNSA. Trimming shortened V by 6 bases and J by 2 bases, and 17 bases separated the two germline ends. The CDR3 loop reads CASRATGRVGNQPQHF. DNA of the CDR3: TGTGCCAGCAGGGCCACAGGGAGGGTGGGCAATCAGCCCCAGCATTTT.

This clone is medium-sized by share. The chain joins TRBV6-5 to TRBJ2-3; the match to TRBD1 covers 10 bases. With V trimmed by 2 bases and J by 1 base, 0 bases remained unmatched. Germline assignment: CDR1 MNHEY and CDR2 SVGAGI. This CDR3 spans 15 amino acids. The CDR3 is CASSYGTGGTDTQYF. The CDR3 coding sequence is TGTGCCAGCAGTTACGGGACAGGGGGCACAGATACGCAGTATTTT.